A selection of T cell receptor beta chains follows, all from one sample in a study of Ad26.COV2.S vaccination and SARS-CoV-2 variants. TCRdb's table, derived via immunoSEQ multiplex PCR, lists solely in-frame clones and lacks some. The data show over 400,000 clones, around 93% seen once. This sample comprised peripheral blood, obtained in a trial of Ad26.COV2.S vaccine versus placebo. The receptors originated from a person between 18 and 65 years old who received the Ad26.COV2.S COVID-19 vaccine or a placebo. Each CDR3 is given without its conserved first and last residue. Not all rows give a size; the values are once, few, many and, for expanded clones, a class.

J: TRBJ2-5
V: TRBV27
size: once
CDR3: ASSYQGYQETQY

J: TRBJ2-7
V: TRBV6-5
size: NA
CDR3: ASSAGLANSQY

J: TRBJ2-2
V: TRBV7-9
size: NA
CDR3: ASSRDGTSGGLYTGELF

J: TRBJ1-5
V: TRBV7-9
size: NA
CDR3: ASSMKGGISPQH

J: TRBJ2-2
V: TRBV7-2
size: NA
CDR3: ASSPPGAVYTGELF

J: TRBJ1-5
V: TRBV15
size: NA
CDR3: ATSSSDQPQH

J: TRBJ1-5
V: TRBV5-6
size: NA
CDR3: ASSLGTVNQPQH

J: TRBJ2-7
V: TRBV3-1/TRBV3-2
size: NA
CDR3: ASSQGLLGSILSYEQY

J: TRBJ2-1
V: TRBV19
size: NA
CDR3: ASSTIAGGYNEQF

J: TRBJ2-3
V: TRBV7-9
size: NA
CDR3: ASSSPLGGPGADTQY

J: TRBJ2-7
V: TRBV6-5
size: NA
CDR3: ASHGGQSSYEQY

J: TRBJ2-2
V: TRBV28
size: NA
CDR3: ASSPTDRISGELF

J: TRBJ2-7
V: TRBV25-1
size: NA
CDR3: ASSGTTLPYEQY

J: TRBJ2-1
V: TRBV6-5
size: NA
CDR3: ASSYSPTSGEQF

J: TRBJ2-2
V: TRBV4-3
size: NA
CDR3: ASSQDEVGREDTGELF

J: TRBJ2-3
V: TRBV5-1
size: NA
CDR3: ASSDTGTGVNTQY

J: TRBJ1-4
V: TRBV29-1
size: NA
CDR3: SVERSRGEKLF

J: TRBJ2-3
V: TRBV10-1
size: NA
CDR3: ASKATRGSTDTQY

J: TRBJ1-1
V: TRBV27
size: NA
CDR3: ASSPRVWSRNTEAF

J: TRBJ2-7
V: TRBV27
size: NA
CDR3: ASSLSGGSISYEQY

J: TRBJ2-7
V: TRBV5-6
size: NA
CDR3: ASSPSGTGGTEQY

J: TRBJ2-7
V: TRBV5-4
size: NA
CDR3: ASSIPSSYEQY

J: TRBJ1-4
V: TRBV6-2/TRBV6-3
size: NA
CDR3: ASSPGQVNEKLF

J: TRBJ1-5
V: TRBV10-3
size: once
CDR3: AISESGQGGKPQH

J: TRBJ2-2
V: TRBV6-5
size: NA
CDR3: ASEGGRKTGELF

J: TRBJ2-5
V: TRBV5-6
size: NA
CDR3: ASSLGGEETQY

J: TRBJ2-2
V: TRBV30
size: NA
CDR3: AWRTYGGYAGELF

J: TRBJ1-5
V: TRBV27
size: NA
CDR3: ASSTGQGQPQH

J: TRBJ1-5
V: TRBV7-8
size: NA
CDR3: ASSLGQGWDQPQH

J: TRBJ1-1
V: TRBV28
size: NA
CDR3: ASSFDGRGFVNTEAF

J: TRBJ2-2
V: TRBV7-9
size: NA
CDR3: ASSHISNTGELF

J: TRBJ2-3
V: TRBV27
size: NA
CDR3: ATAGLAGPDTQY

J: TRBJ2-3
V: TRBV19
size: once
CDR3: ASSSLAGDTDTQY

J: TRBJ2-1
V: TRBV5-6
size: NA
CDR3: ASSLHRGNEQF

J: TRBJ1-2
V: TRBV5-1
size: NA
CDR3: ASSLVGADGYT

J: TRBJ2-7
V: TRBV5-4
size: NA
CDR3: ASRDLAGAPQY

J: TRBJ1-6
V: TRBV5-1
size: NA
CDR3: ASSLDRDSPLH

J: TRBJ2-2
V: TRBV7-2
size: NA
CDR3: ASSLDGLNTGELF

J: TRBJ2-3
V: TRBV5-1
size: NA
CDR3: ASSLGYSEDTQY

J: TRBJ2-3
V: TRBV5-1
size: NA
CDR3: ASSRGGGGGTDTQY

J: TRBJ2-1
V: TRBV12-3/TRBV12-4
size: once
CDR3: ASSFSGGEQF

J: TRBJ2-1
V: TRBV20-1
size: NA
CDR3: SASWDSNNEQF

J: TRBJ2-1
V: TRBV28
size: NA
CDR3: ATSLAGSIFYYNEQF